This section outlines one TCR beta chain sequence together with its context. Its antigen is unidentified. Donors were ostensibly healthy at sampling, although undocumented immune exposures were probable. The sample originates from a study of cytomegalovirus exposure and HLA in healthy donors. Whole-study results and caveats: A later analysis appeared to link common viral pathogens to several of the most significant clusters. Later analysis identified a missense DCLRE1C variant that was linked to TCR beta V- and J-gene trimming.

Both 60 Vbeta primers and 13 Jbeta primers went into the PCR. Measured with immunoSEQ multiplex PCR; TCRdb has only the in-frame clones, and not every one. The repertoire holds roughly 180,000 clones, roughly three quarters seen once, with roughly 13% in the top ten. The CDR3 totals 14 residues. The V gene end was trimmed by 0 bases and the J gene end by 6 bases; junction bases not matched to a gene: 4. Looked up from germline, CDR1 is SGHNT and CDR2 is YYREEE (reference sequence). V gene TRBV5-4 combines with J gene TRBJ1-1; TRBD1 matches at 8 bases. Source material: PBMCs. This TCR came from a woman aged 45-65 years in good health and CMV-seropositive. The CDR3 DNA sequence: TGTGCCAGCAGCTTGGGGCAGGGGGCCGCTGAAGCTTTCTTT. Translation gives CASSLGQGAAEAFF.